A selection of T cell receptor beta chains follows, all from one sample in a study of tumor-infiltrating lymphocytes in primary liver carcinoma. MiXCR, applied by TCRdb to the multiplex PCR reads, yields one record per CDR3 protein. The table shows fewer than 350,000 distinct CDR3 sequences, with less than 65% occurring only once. Source material: peripheral blood. Every receptor here comes from a man in his forties or fifties with primary liver carcinoma and hepatitis B virus infection. Each CDR3 is given without its conserved first and last residue. The order of the fields is CDR3 protein, J gene, V gene, clone size. Some rows mark clone size as missing; the rest say once, few, many or name a class of expanded clone.

cdr3_aa: ASTLTTGGVNGYT
j_call: TRBJ1-2
v_call: TRBV28
clone_size: few

cdr3_aa: ATSRAETKDGELF
j_call: TRBJ2-2
v_call: TRBV10-3
clone_size: once

cdr3_aa: AISEDTSTDTQY
j_call: TRBJ2-3
v_call: TRBV10-3
clone_size: many

cdr3_aa: VSSSDNATMETQY
j_call: TRBJ2-5
v_call: TRBV28
clone_size: .

cdr3_aa: ASRPGQGSVYGYT
j_call: TRBJ1-2
v_call: TRBV6-6
clone_size: many

cdr3_aa: ASSYSREKGYEQY
j_call: TRBJ2-7
v_call: TRBV6-6
clone_size: few

cdr3_aa: SVVANDNEQF
j_call: TRBJ2-1
v_call: TRBV29-1
clone_size: many

cdr3_aa: ASSYRDWTEAF
j_call: TRBJ1-1
v_call: TRBV11-2
clone_size: .

cdr3_aa: ASITTELNTEAF
j_call: TRBJ1-1
v_call: TRBV6-1
clone_size: .

cdr3_aa: SAGLSNQPQH
j_call: TRBJ1-5
v_call: TRBV20-1
clone_size: .

cdr3_aa: ASRNAWDRNFGYT
j_call: TRBJ1-2
v_call: TRBV11-2
clone_size: once

cdr3_aa: ASSLGGARYSPLH
j_call: TRBJ1-6
v_call: TRBV7-9
clone_size: .

cdr3_aa: AISESGFPSGANTGELF
j_call: TRBJ2-2
v_call: TRBV10-3
clone_size: many

cdr3_aa: SAPRYGANVLT
j_call: TRBJ2-6
v_call: TRBV20-1
clone_size: once

cdr3_aa: VSMSAGVQY
j_call: TRBJ2-7
v_call: TRBV6-1
clone_size: .

cdr3_aa: ASSLSGQSYEQY
j_call: TRBJ2-7
v_call: TRBV6-5
clone_size: .

cdr3_aa: VSSLVWETEAF
j_call: TRBJ1-1
v_call: TRBV11-2
clone_size: .

cdr3_aa: ASNEVARHQNTEAF
j_call: TRBJ1-1
v_call: TRBV6-1
clone_size: .

cdr3_aa: ASSSEGEGQPQH
j_call: TRBJ1-5
v_call: TRBV7-9
clone_size: .

cdr3_aa: ASSESAGGYQETQY
j_call: TRBJ2-5
v_call: TRBV12-3/TRBV12-4
clone_size: few

cdr3_aa: ASSGQGGRYGYT
j_call: TRBJ1-2
v_call: TRBV6-1
clone_size: many

cdr3_aa: TSSLRTGAVRLF
j_call: TRBJ1-4
v_call: TRBV11-2
clone_size: once

cdr3_aa: ASSFTGQGLLTLGELF
j_call: TRBJ2-2
v_call: TRBV5-6
clone_size: few

cdr3_aa: ARRPIAGQPSYEQY
j_call: TRBJ2-7
v_call: TRBV5-5
clone_size: .

cdr3_aa: ASSRSAGGDTEAP
j_call: TRBJ1-1
v_call: TRBV4-2
clone_size: .

cdr3_aa: ASSLEQASTDTQY
j_call: TRBJ2-3
v_call: TRBV11-2
clone_size: many

cdr3_aa: ASSLEWTSGEPF
j_call: TRBJ2-2
v_call: TRBV11-2
clone_size: .

cdr3_aa: AWSEDSGSTDTQY
j_call: TRBJ2-3
v_call: TRBV30
clone_size: .

cdr3_aa: ASTLGTYTPLETQY
j_call: TRBJ2-5
v_call: TRBV10-2
clone_size: many

cdr3_aa: ASSLTGSSYEQY
j_call: TRBJ2-7
v_call: TRBV7-6
clone_size: many

cdr3_aa: ASSFWGNEQY
j_call: TRBJ2-7
v_call: TRBV5-6
clone_size: .

cdr3_aa: ASSIETRPRETQY
j_call: TRBJ2-5
v_call: TRBV11-2
clone_size: once

cdr3_aa: ASSYVGGTTEAF
j_call: TRBJ1-1
v_call: TRBV6-2/TRBV6-3
clone_size: .

cdr3_aa: ASSGDRGLHEQY
j_call: TRBJ2-7
v_call: TRBV11-2
clone_size: .

cdr3_aa: ISSPPGLALSYEQY
j_call: TRBJ2-7
v_call: TRBV4-1
clone_size: .

cdr3_aa: ANRLAGAYNEQF
j_call: TRBJ2-1
v_call: TRBV11-2
clone_size: .

cdr3_aa: ASSLGLDEQY
j_call: TRBJ2-7
v_call: TRBV11-2
clone_size: .